Presented here are 18 T cell receptor beta chains from one specimen sequenced in a study of Ad26.COV2.S vaccination and SARS-CoV-2 variants. Clones were read by immunoSEQ multiplex PCR, and TCRdb kept only the in-frame ones, dropping some. This table has hundreds of thousands of clones, around 87% appearing once. Treatment in this sample: around 19 received Ad26.COV2.S at low or high dose, single or two shots; about 5 received placebo; per-sample allocation not given. Sampling occurred on day 63 after the first vaccine or placebo injection. The source material was peripheral blood, sampled in a trial of Ad26.COV2.S vaccine versus placebo. Every receptor here comes from a person between 18 and 65 years old who received the Ad26.COV2.S COVID-19 vaccine or a placebo.

The chain joins TRBV5-1 to TRBJ2-7; no firm D call. V was pared by 0 bases and J by 6 bases, with 16 bases between. The germline V gene encodes CDR1 SGHRS and CDR2 YFSETQ. CDR3 length equals 15 residues. The CDR3, as DNA: TGCGCCAGCAGCTTGGAGGTCATCTCGCCCCTCGAGCAGTACTTC. This translates into CASSLEVISPLEQYF.

This clone showed up just a few times. The rearrangement joins TRBV5-1 to TRBJ2-7; the match to TRBD1 covers 10 bases. The CDR3 sequence is 13 residues long. J was trimmed by 5 bases and V by 4 bases; bases with no gene match: 3. From germline, CDR1 is SGHRS and CDR2 YFSETQ. The CDR3 DNA follows: TGCGCCAGCAGCGCGACAGGGGGCAACGAGCAGTACTTC. Residues: CASSATGGNEQYF.

V gene TRBV11-3 combines with J gene TRBJ1-3, with D possibly being TRBD1 (6 bases). The length of the CDR3 is 15 residues. The germline V gene has CDR1 SGHNT and CDR2 YENEEA. V shed 5 bases and J shed 2 bases, with 13 bases lying between them. The CDR3 sequence is CASSQRGLAGNTIYF. The DNA of the CDR3 is TGTGCCAGCAGCCAGAGGGGGTTAGCTGGAAACACCATATATTTT.

The gene calls are TRBV11-3 and TRBJ2-2; either TRBD1 or TRBD2 may fit D (5 bases each). CDR3 length: 16 residues. Germline V CDR1 and CDR2: SGHNT, YENEEA. The V end was cut by 5 bases, the J end by 7 bases, with 20 bases between. The CDR3 sequence is CASSPSPREGGGELFF. In DNA form, the CDR3 reads TGTGCCAGCAGCCCCAGCCCCAGGGAAGGAGGCGGGGAGCTGTTTTTT.

The chain carries TRBV5-6 and TRBJ1-6; no definite D call. Germline loops: CDR1 SGHDT, CDR2 YYEEEE. Between the trimmed V and J ends, which lost 0 bases and 0 bases, there was a span of 4 bases. This CDR3 contains 15 residues. The CDR3 coding sequence is TGTGCCAGCAGCTTGGGGAGCTCCTATAATTCACCCCTCCACTTT. Its protein product is CASSLGSSYNSPLHF.

The chain uses TRBV7-9 and TRBJ2-1, with TRBD1 identical over 8 bases. V shed 1 base and J 0 bases; nucleotides not matched to a gene: 5. The germline gives CDR1 SEHNR, CDR2 FQNEAQ (reference sequence). There are 17 residues in the CDR3. For the CDR3, the DNA is TGTGCCAGCAGCTTAGGCCCGGGACAGGTCTCCTACAATGAGCAGTTCTTC. This translates into CASSLGPGQVSYNEQFF.

The chain links TRBV4-3 to TRBJ2-7; TRBD2 agrees at 10 bases. J lost 4 bases, V lost 6 bases, and 15 bases had no gene match. From germline, CDR1 is LGHNA and CDR2 YSLEER. There are 17 residues in the CDR3. CDR3 bases: TGCGCCAGCAGTCACATCTATAGCGGGGGGCAACTTTACGAGCAGTACTTC. It is translated as CASSHIYSGGQLYEQYF.

The rearrangement uses TRBV18 and TRBJ1-4; D gene unclear. Trimming took 3 bases from V and 4 from J, leaving 18 bases between them. Germline V lookup: CDR1 KGHSH, CDR2 LQKENI. This CDR3 is built from 17 residues. CDR3 in amino acids: CASSPSSLEGNNEKLFF. CDR3 DNA sequence: TGTGCCAGCTCACCGTCCTCGTTGGAGGGCAATAATGAAAAACTGTTTTTT.

This clone was recorded only once. The chain joins TRBV13 to TRBJ2-4; D call uncertain. The CDR3 consists of 13 residues. Trimming stripped 5 bases from V and 5 bases from J, with 10 bases between. Germline-derived CDR1 and CDR2 are PRHDT and FYEKMQ (reference sequence). CDR3 amino acids: CASSPPRQNIQYF. The CDR3 coding sequence is TGTGCCAGCAGCCCCCCCCGACAAAACATTCAGTACTTC.

The chain has TRBV4-3 and TRBJ1-1; a possible D gene is TRBD1 (6 bases). The CDR3 consists of 14 residues. In germline, CDR1 is LGHNA, CDR2 YSLEER. V lost 5 bases, J lost 2 bases, and 12 bases lay in between. This chain's CDR3 is CASSAVTGNTEAFF. The CDR3 bases are TGCGCCAGCAGCGCCGTGACAGGAAACACTGAAGCTTTCTTT.

The chain is built from TRBV15 and TRBJ2-3; perhaps TRBD1 as D (6 bases). Germline V gene sequence: CDR1 LNHNV, CDR2 YYDKDF (reference sequence). The CDR3 spans 15 residues. Trimming shortened V by 4 bases and J by 1 base, and 12 bases separated the two germline ends. As DNA, the CDR3 is TGTGCCACCAGCAACCGCAGGGGTGGCACAGATACGCAGTATTTT. Protein sequence: CATSNRRGGTDTQYF. Filled out from reference TRBV15 and TRBJ2-3, the complete variable domain reads DAMVIQNPRYQVTQFGKPVTLSCSQTLNHNVMYWYQQKSSQAPKLLFHYYDKDFNNEADTPDNFQSRRPNTSFCFLDIRSPGLGDTAMYLCATSNRRGGTDTQYFGPGTRLTVL.

The chain uses TRBV5-4 and TRBJ2-1, with TRBD1 matching over 7 bases. Germline V gene lookup returns CDR1 SGHNT and CDR2 YYREEE (reference sequence). V lost 0 bases, J lost 5 bases, and 5 bases stayed unmatched. The length of the CDR3 is 15 residues. CDR3 sequence (DNA): TGTGCCAGCAGCTTGGAGGACAGGCCACACAATGAGCAGTTCTTC. This encodes CASSLEDRPHNEQFF.

The V call is TRBV6-5, the J call TRBJ2-5; D might be TRBD2 (5 bases). The CDR3 totals 15 residues. CDR1 and CDR2 (germline): MNHEY, SVGAGI. Trimming removed 5 bases from V and 2 bases from J, with 15 bases in between. The CDR3 spells CASSRLLETQETQYF. Here the CDR3 DNA reads TGTGCCAGCAGTCGCCTACTAGAGACACAAGAGACCCAGTACTTC.

CDR3 in DNA: TGTGCCAGCAGCCAATATGCTCGCCCGGGACACTACTATAGCAATCAGCCCCAGCATTTT. The encoded protein is CASSQYARPGHYYSNQPQHF. This chain links TRBV3-1 (or the pseudogene TRBV3-2) with TRBJ1-5, with D possibly being TRBD1 (6 bases). Germline CDR1 reads LGHDT; CDR2 reads YNNKEL (reference sequence). The CDR3 spans 20 residues. Between the trimmed V and J ends, which lost 2 bases and 0 bases, there was a span of 23 bases.

The rearrangement joins TRBV6-6 to TRBJ1-2; 7 positions agree with TRBD1. V lost 6 bases, J lost 4 bases, and 5 bases stayed unmatched. The CDR3 consists of 13 residues. Germline values: CDR1 MNHNY, CDR2 SVGAGI (reference sequence). For the CDR3, the DNA is TGTGCCAGCAGCCCGGGACAGATCTATGGCTACACCTTC. Protein product: CASSPGQIYGYTF.

This clone has only one observation. This sequence joins TRBV7-2 and TRBJ1-4, with TRBD1 as a possible D gene (5 bases). This CDR3 has 13 amino acids. The germline CDR1 and CDR2 sequences are SGHTA and FQGNSA. V shed 5 bases and J shed 10 bases, with 14 bases lying between them. The CDR3 loop reads CASSPGGGGKLFF. In DNA, the CDR3 is TGTGCCAGCAGCCCGGGCGGGGGAGGAAAACTGTTTTTT.

Here the CDR3 reads CASRTGGSETQYF. The CDR3 region has the DNA TGTGCCAGTAGGACCGGGGGGTCTGAGACCCAGTACTTC. The V gene is TRBV19, the J gene TRBJ2-5; 7 bases line up with TRBD2. Per the germline V gene, CDR1 is LNHDA and CDR2 is SQIVND (reference sequence). CDR3 length: 13 residues. Trimming at V came to 6 bases and at J to 5 bases, leaving 6 bases not matched to a gene.

Of note for this clone: The junction departs from the called germline gene at one end, perhaps through a read error. This chain links TRBV7-9 with TRBJ1-2, with 10 positions matching TRBD1. Germline CDR1 reads SEHNR; CDR2 reads FQNEAQ (reference sequence). The CDR3 contains 13 residues. The CDR3, as DNA: TGTGCCAGCAGCTCGGACAGGGGGAACCTAAGGGCCTTC. This gives the protein CASSSDRGNLRAF.